One and the same sample provided the 29 T cell receptor beta chains below, sequenced in a study of identical twins. Each CDR3 protein gets one entry after TCRdb re-called the 5' RACE reads with MiXCR. The profile shows some 1,700,000 distinct CDR3 sequences, roughly 35% of them singletons. Sequenced: cord blood. The receptors here all came from a newborn girl in good health.

V and J are TRBV6-1 and TRBJ1-2; D uncertain. Trimming cost V 2 bases and J 3 bases, with 7 bases left between them. The CDR3 is made up of 13 amino acids. Germline CDR1 is MNHNS and CDR2 is SASEGT. The CDR3 here is CASSELRHYGYTF. The CDR3 bases are TGTGCCAGCAGTGAACTTAGACACTATGGCTACACCTTC.

This clonotype showed up just a few times. This chain uses TRBV12-3 or TRBV12-4 with TRBJ1-1; D is ambiguous. Trimming cost V 3 bases and J 1 base, with 6 bases left between them. This CDR3 has 13 residues. CDR3 sequence (DNA): TGTGCCAGCAGTTTCCAGCGGAACACTGAAGCTTTCTTT. Protein sequence: CASSFQRNTEAFF.

As for this clonotype: One base away lies a much larger clone, so this may be a sequencing read error. This chain connects TRBV5-1 to TRBJ2-4; 11 bases map to TRBD2. CDR1 and CDR2 (germline): SGHRS, YFSETQ. The CDR3 has 16 amino acids. This CDR3 is CAGSHGTSGDKNIQYF. Here the CDR3 DNA reads TGCGCCGGCAGCCACGGGACTAGCGGAGACAAAAACATTCAGTACTTC.

V gene TRBV3-1 combines with J gene TRBJ2-1; TRBD2 agrees at 9 bases. J was trimmed by 4 bases and V by 4 bases; bases with no gene match: 11. Germline V lookup: CDR1 LGHDT, CDR2 YNNKEL (reference sequence). The CDR3 totals 17 residues. The CDR3 reads CASSRLSRREGYNEQFF. The CDR3 region has the DNA TGTGCCAGCAGCCGCCTATCTCGGCGGGAGGGATACAATGAGCAGTTCTTC.

In its sample, this clonotype was seen a few times. This chain uses TRBV25-1 with TRBJ2-1, with 12 bases identical to TRBD2. V lost 1 base, J lost 0 bases, and 13 bases stayed unmatched. Germline CDR1 MGHDK, CDR2 SYGVNS. The CDR3 totals 21 residues. CDR3 protein: CASSESPTKQTSGSSYNEQFF. The CDR3 nucleotides read TGTGCCAGCAGTGAATCCCCCACCAAACAGACTAGCGGGAGCTCCTACAATGAGCAGTTCTTC.

The chain is built from TRBV29-1 and TRBJ2-7; 9 bases match TRBD1. J lost 1 base, V lost 4 bases, and 5 bases had no gene match. CDR3 length: 14 amino acids. Per germline, CDR1 SQVTM and CDR2 ANQGSEA. The CDR3, as DNA: TGCAGCGTTGGTGAGACAGGGGGTTCCTACGAGCAGTACTTC. Its translation is CSVGETGGSYEQYF.

This clonotype appeared a few times. The chain combines TRBV3-1 with TRBJ2-2; D not resolved. The CDR3 consists of 13 residues. V was trimmed by 2 bases and J by 6 bases, leaving 7 bases between them. CDR1 LGHDT and CDR2 YNNKEL come from the germline V gene (reference sequence). The chain's CDR3 is CASSQTVSGELFF. The CDR3 DNA sequence: TGTGCCAGCAGCCAAACTGTTTCCGGGGAGCTGTTTTTT.

The V call is TRBV20-1, the J call TRBJ2-2, with TRBD2 matching 15 bases. The CDR3 is 16 residues long. Germline loops: CDR1 DFQATT, CDR2 SNEGSKA (reference sequence). Trimming at V came to 6 bases and at J to 5 bases, leaving 7 bases not matched to a gene. In nucleotides, the CDR3 is TGCAGTGCCCCCGGGACTAGCGGGAGGAGGACCGGGGAGCTGTTTTTT. It codes for CSAPGTSGRRTGELFF.

The chain couples TRBV4-2 to TRBJ2-5; 8 nucleotides align to TRBD1. CDR1 and CDR2 from the germline V gene are LGHNA and YNFKEQ. The CDR3 has 15 amino acids. The ends lost 1 base at V and 4 bases at J; junction bases unmatched: 5. The DNA for the CDR3 is TGTGCCAGCAGCCAAGGGCAGGGGGCCCCAGAGACCCAGTACTTC. This codes for CASSQGQGAPETQYF.

The chain carries TRBV20-1 and TRBJ2-7; possibly TRBD1 for D (6 bases). The V gene's germline CDR1 is DFQATT and CDR2 SNEGSKA (reference sequence). V was shortened by 6 bases and J by 2 bases, with 14 bases between the two germline ends. The CDR3 loop spans 13 amino acids. CDR3 coding DNA: TGCAGTGCAAACAGGGAGATGGCCTACGAGCAGTACTTC. This codes for CSANREMAYEQYF.

The genes are TRBV20-1 and TRBJ2-4, with TRBD1 as a possible D gene (6 bases). The better agreement between TRBJ2-7 and the DNA end casts doubt on the J call. The germline V gene encodes CDR1 DFQATT and CDR2 SNEGSKA (reference sequence). The CDR3 is 14 residues long. The CDR3 spells CSAHFGQPPYEQYF. In nucleotides, the CDR3 is TGCAGTGCGCATTTTGGACAGCCTCCCTACGAGCAGTACTTC.

The J gene is TRBJ2-7, the V gene TRBV3-1; 14 bases are a match to TRBD2. CDR3 length: 15 residues. Germline V gene lookup returns CDR1 LGHDT and CDR2 YNNKEL (reference sequence). Losses at the gene ends were 4 bases for V and 6 bases for J; bases not matched to a gene: 5. This CDR3 reads CASSRAGTSGSEQYF. The CDR3 nucleotides are TGTGCCAGCAGCCGTGCCGGGACTAGCGGGAGCGAGCAGTACTTC.

This rearrangement joins TRBV27 to TRBJ2-3, with TRBD2 identical over 7 bases. CDR1 is MNHEY and CDR2 is SMNVEV in the germline V gene (reference sequence). This CDR3 is 17 amino acids long. V gave up 2 bases and J gave up 0 bases; unmatched junction bases: 8. This CDR3 reads CASSLRIREVSTDTQYF. The CDR3 nucleotides are TGTGCCAGCAGTTTACGAATCCGGGAGGTGAGCACAGATACGCAGTATTTT.

This clonotype was counted between two and nine times. The rearrangement links TRBV20-1 to TRBJ2-3, with D possibly called TRBD1 or TRBD2 (5 bases each). V lost 6 bases, J lost 3 bases, and 13 bases lay in between. Germline V lookup: CDR1 DFQATT, CDR2 SNEGSKA (reference sequence). The CDR3 runs 13 residues. CDR3 amino acids: CSALGRTTDTQYF. The DNA for the CDR3 is TGCAGTGCCCTGGGACGGACAACAGATACGCAGTATTTT.

This clonotype was observed a few times. The rearrangement links TRBV6-6 to TRBJ2-3, with TRBD1 identical over 7 bases. Germline trimming cut 3 bases from V and 5 bases from J; bases unmatched to any gene: 8. The CDR3 extends over 15 amino acids. The germline CDR1 and CDR2 sequences are MNHNY and SVGAGI (reference sequence). The CDR3 DNA is TGTGCCAGCAGTTATAGGGGGCGAAGGGGAGATACGCAGTATTTT. Amino acid sequence: CASSYRGRRGDTQYF.

This rearrangement joins TRBV5-1 to TRBJ2-7, with D possibly being TRBD1 (5 bases). Trimming shortened V by 0 bases and J by 0 bases, and 10 bases separated the two germline ends. This CDR3 region has 15 residues. Germline V lookup: CDR1 SGHRS, CDR2 YFSETQ. CDR3 residues: CASSLGTQGSYEQYF. Written as DNA, the CDR3 is TGCGCCAGCAGCTTGGGGACACAAGGCTCCTACGAGCAGTACTTC.

This chain joins TRBV2 and TRBJ2-5; 8 bases are shared with TRBD2. The V segment lost 4 bases and the J segment 4 bases; nucleotides outside the gene matches: 8. Germline CDR1 is SNHLY and CDR2 is FYNNEI. The CDR3 consists of 15 residues. This chain's CDR3 is CASSGPGTRLETQYF. DNA for the CDR3: TGTGCCAGCAGTGGACCCGGGACTAGATTAGAGACCCAGTACTTC.

The CDR3 loop reads CASSEFRGNTEAFF. For the CDR3, the DNA is TGTGCCAGCAGTGAATTCCGGGGGAACACTGAAGCTTTCTTT. V and J are TRBV25-1 and TRBJ1-1; D gene ambiguous. Germline lookup yields CDR1 MGHDK and CDR2 SYGVNS. V lost 1 base to trimming and J lost 1 base, with 7 bases between them. The CDR3 is 14 amino acids.

This rearrangement joins TRBV25-1 to TRBJ2-5; 12 nucleotides line up with TRBD2. Germline V gene lookup returns CDR1 MGHDK and CDR2 SYGVNS. V lost 4 bases, J lost 5 bases, and 8 bases stayed unmatched. The CDR3 is 16 amino acids. This chain's CDR3 is CASSGASGGARETQYF. CDR3 bases: TGTGCCAGCAGTGGGGCTAGCGGGGGGGCCCGGGAGACCCAGTACTTC.

The count of this clonotype is one. V usage is TRBV20-1 and J usage is TRBJ1-1; no reliable D call. The CDR3 sequence is 11 residues long. Germline V CDR1 and CDR2: DFQATT, SNEGSKA (reference sequence). V was shortened by 5 bases and J by 3 bases, with 7 bases between the two germline ends. This CDR3 is CSAFGYTEAFF. The CDR3 coding sequence is TGCAGTGCTTTCGGGTACACTGAAGCTTTCTTT.

The table lists this clonotype with a few counts. The chain couples TRBV18 to TRBJ2-1, with 7 bases lining up with TRBD2. The V and J ends lost 0 bases and 6 bases, in that order; junction bases with no gene match: 8. This CDR3 contains 16 residues. The germline CDR1 and CDR2 sequences are KGHSH and LQKENI. The CDR3 loop is CASSPPRTRDGNEQFF. CDR3 sequence (DNA): TGTGCCAGCTCACCACCGAGGACTAGGGACGGCAATGAGCAGTTCTTC.

A few counts support this clonotype. This chain connects TRBV10-3 to TRBJ1-6; D is perhaps TRBD1 (5 bases). V was pared by 8 bases and J by 8 bases, with 16 bases between. The CDR3 runs 14 residues. The V gene's germline CDR1 is ENHRY and CDR2 SYGVKD. DNA for the CDR3: TGTGCCATCCGGGTTGGGGGACCATATTCACCCCTCCACTTT. Encoded protein: CAIRVGGPYSPLHF.

The sample holds many counts of this clonotype. The V call is TRBV27, the J call TRBJ2-3, with 9 bases lining up with TRBD2. The CDR3 runs 19 residues. V lost 8 bases, J lost 1 base, and 19 bases stayed unmatched. CDR1 MNHEY and CDR2 SMNVEV come from the germline V gene (reference sequence). CDR3 nucleotides: TGTGCCAGCTCCACCCCCCCTAGCGGGACTATCCTAGGCACAGATACGCAGTATTTT. This gives the protein CASSTPPSGTILGTDTQYF.

Many counts were recorded for this clonotype. V and J are TRBV5-1 and TRBJ2-3; 10 bases line up with TRBD2. CDR1 and CDR2 (germline): SGHRS, YFSETQ. This CDR3 is 16 amino acids long. With 2 bases clipped from V and 4 bases from J, the junction kept 7 bases outside the gene matches. The CDR3 spells CASSLPLAGVADTQYF. The CDR3 DNA sequence: TGCGCCAGCAGCTTACCTCTAGCGGGAGTCGCAGATACGCAGTATTTT.

This chain connects TRBV4-2 to TRBJ2-5, with 7 positions matching TRBD1. The J call could be wrong; TRBJ2-7 is a better fit for the DNA end. There are 15 residues in the CDR3. CDR1 is LGHNA and CDR2 is YNFKEQ in the germline V gene. The CDR3 region has the DNA TGTGCCAGCAGCCAAGGGACAGGAGAAAACTACGAGCAGTACTTC. Its translation is CASSQGTGENYEQYF.

V and J are TRBV12-3 or TRBV12-4 and TRBJ2-7; 12 bases agree with TRBD2. V was clipped by 2 bases and J by 5 bases; unmatched bases: 1. The CDR3 has 14 residues. DNA of the CDR3: TGTGCCAGCAGTTTATGGACTAGCGGGAACGAGCAGTACTTC. Its protein product is CASSLWTSGNEQYF.

The chain couples TRBV15 to TRBJ1-4; no firm D call. The CDR3 has 16 residues. V lost 0 bases, J lost 0 bases, and 8 bases lay in between. Per the germline V gene, CDR1 is LNHNV and CDR2 is YYDKDF (reference sequence). CDR3 bases: TGTGCCACCAGCAGAGATCCCGCAGCAACTAATGAAAAACTGTTTTTT. It codes for CATSRDPAATNEKLFF.

Only a few counts were recorded for this clonotype. V is TRBV27 and J is TRBJ2-2; 10 nucleotides line up with TRBD2. V dropped 5 bases and J dropped 3; count of bases not matched to a gene: 3. CDR1 is MNHEY and CDR2 is SMNVEV in the germline V gene (reference sequence). The CDR3 contains 15 residues. The CDR3 sequence is CASSLAGVHTGELFF. The CDR3 bases are TGTGCCAGCAGTCTAGCGGGGGTACACACCGGGGAGCTGTTTTTT.

This clonotype was detected a few times. Here the CDR3 reads CASSKTRLAGSDYNEQFF. The CDR3 DNA reads TGTGCCAGCAGTAAGACTCGACTAGCGGGAAGTGACTACAATGAGCAGTTCTTC. The chain uses TRBV6-6 and TRBJ2-1; 11 bases line up with TRBD2. V was pared by 5 bases and J by 3 bases, with 12 bases of the junction left unmatched. Germline values: CDR1 MNHNY, CDR2 SVGAGI (reference sequence). This CDR3 comprises 18 residues.